These 29 T cell receptor beta chains were sequenced from one sample in a study of CD8+ T cells in alopecia areata. RNA extraction was followed by reverse transcription into cDNA, which acted as the sequencing template. The repertoire was sequenced with immunoSEQ multiplex PCR; TCRdb's copy has only in-frame clones and lacks some. The table records more than 110,000 clones, roughly 82% of them present only once. This sample's treatment: oral pan-JAK inhibitor, 5-10 mg twice daily. The sequencing here drew on CD8+ T cells sorted from blood, taken at week 4, from a patient treated with tofacitinib. Every receptor here comes from a human donor with alopecia areata.

V usage is TRBV27 and J usage is TRBJ1-5; D gene uncertain. V lost 8 bases and J 3 bases, leaving 23 bases between the germline ends. Germline V gene data show CDR1 as MNHEY and CDR2 as SMNVEV (reference sequence). The CDR3 is 17 residues long. The CDR3 nucleotides are TGTGCCAGCCCTCCGCGGGGAAGGAAAATTGACAATCAGCCCCAGCATTTT. This codes for CASPPRGRKIDNQPQHF.

The chain links TRBV4-3 to TRBJ2-5, with a possible D match to TRBD1 (5 bases). Germline V gene data show CDR1 as LGHNA and CDR2 as YSLEER. This CDR3 region has 14 residues. Trimming left V 3 bases short and J 7 bases short, with 15 bases between. This CDR3 reads CASSQGRSLSTQYF. The CDR3 DNA sequence: TGCGCCAGCAGCCAGGGGCGGAGCCTTTCGACCCAGTACTTC.

The chain couples TRBV5-1 to TRBJ2-7; 11 nucleotides align to TRBD2. Germline V gene data show CDR1 as SGHRS and CDR2 as YFSETQ. V dropped 1 base and J dropped 2; count of bases not matched to a gene: 11. CDR3 length: 18 residues. The DNA of the CDR3 is TGCGCCAGCAGCTTGTACCCTAGCGGGGGGTATTCAACCTACGAGCAGTACTTC. This sequence encodes CASSLYPSGGYSTYEQYF.

The genes are TRBV7-2 and TRBJ2-5; D is ambiguous. The germline V gene encodes CDR1 SGHTA and CDR2 FQGNSA. V was clipped by 0 bases and J by 1 base, with 15 bases between them. This CDR3 region has 17 residues. This CDR3 is CASSLARVGPGQETQYF. The DNA of the CDR3 is TGTGCCAGCAGCTTAGCCCGGGTTGGGCCAGGCCAAGAGACCCAGTACTTC.

The rearrangement joins TRBV19 to TRBJ2-1; 7 bases are a match to TRBD2. V lost 5 bases and J lost 0; bases outside the gene matches: 10. The germline CDR1 and CDR2 sequences are LNHDA and SQIVND (reference sequence). This CDR3 has 17 amino acids. CDR3 sequence (DNA): TGTGCCAGTAGTCCTTTAAGCGGGGCCCTCTCCTACAATGAGCAGTTCTTC. Translating gives CASSPLSGALSYNEQFF.

This rearrangement joins TRBV4-1 to TRBJ2-3, with D hard to call. V gave up 1 base and J gave up 4 bases, with 9 bases separating them. In germline, CDR1 is MGHRA, CDR2 YSYEKL. This CDR3 is 14 amino acids long. CDR3 bases: TGCGCCAGCAGCCAAGTGTATAGTCCAGATACGCAGTATTTT. It translates to CASSQVYSPDTQYF.

This rearrangement joins TRBV29-1 to TRBJ2-1; 7 bases agree with TRBD2. With V trimmed by 0 bases and J by 4 bases, 6 bases remained unmatched. Per germline, CDR1 SQVTM and CDR2 ANQGSEA. There are 15 residues in the CDR3. CDR3 residues: CSVEELAGPYNEQFF. The CDR3 DNA follows: TGCAGCGTTGAAGAATTAGCGGGCCCTTACAATGAGCAGTTCTTC.

The V and J genes are TRBV27 and TRBJ2-5; maybe TRBD2 (5 bases). This CDR3 is built from 13 residues. Deletions cut 6 bases from V and 5 bases from J, with 13 bases between. Germline CDR1 and CDR2: MNHEY and SMNVEV (reference sequence). The CDR3 DNA sequence: TGTGCCAGCAGCCCTTCGTCGGGGGAGACCCAGTACTTC. It specifies CASSPSSGETQYF.

The chain carries TRBV19 and TRBJ2-7; possibly TRBD2 for D (6 bases). Per germline, CDR1 LNHDA and CDR2 SQIVND (reference sequence). The germline V and J ends were trimmed by 5 bases and 1 base, with 15 bases remaining between them. The CDR3 has 15 residues. DNA for the CDR3: TGTGCCAGTAGTCTCGCGGGAACCGCGTCCTACGAGCAGTACTTC. Its protein is CASSLAGTASYEQYF.

The J gene is TRBJ1-5, the V gene TRBV6-1; D perhaps matches TRBD1 (6 bases). This CDR3 region has 15 residues. The ends were cut back, 7 bases at V and 0 bases at J, with 13 bases in the middle. Germline loops: CDR1 MNHNS, CDR2 SASEGT. The CDR3 DNA reads TGTGCCAGCATCAGACACAGGGATAGCAATCAGCCCCAGCATTTT. Protein: CASIRHRDSNQPQHF.

The CDR3 bases are TGTGCCAGCAGCTCGGGACTAGCGGGGGAGCAGTTCTTC. Protein: CASSSGLAGEQFF. The chain uses TRBV7-3 and TRBJ2-1, with 13 bases identical to TRBD2. The CDR3 is 13 residues long. Germline CDR1 SGHTA, CDR2 FQGTGA. The junction had 1 base not matched to a gene; V was cut back by 4 bases and J by 10 bases.

The chain combines TRBV29-1 with TRBJ2-5, with TRBD2 matching over 15 bases. This CDR3 region has 18 residues. Germline CDR1 SQVTM, CDR2 ANQGSEA. J lost 3 bases, V lost 2 bases, and 10 bases had no gene match. The DNA for the CDR3 is TGCAGCGTTGAAATTGGGACTAGCGGGGGGTCTCCCGAAGAGACCCAGTACTTC. Residues: CSVEIGTSGGSPEETQYF.

This chain joins TRBV19 and TRBJ1-3; D unresolved. There are 14 residues in the CDR3. V dropped 5 bases and J dropped 1 base, with 9 bases sitting between them. In germline, CDR1 is LNHDA, CDR2 SQIVND (reference sequence). The CDR3 loop reads CASSLVSSGNTIYF. In DNA form, the CDR3 reads TGTGCCAGTAGTCTTGTGTCGTCTGGAAACACCATATATTTT.

This clone appeared once. This chain connects TRBV5-1 to TRBJ1-5; perhaps TRBD1 as D (5 bases). Germline CDR1 is SGHRS and CDR2 is YFSETQ. This CDR3 is 15 amino acids long. Trimming left V 7 bases short and J 2 bases short, with 16 bases between. The CDR3 region is CASPLGPCCNQPQHF. The CDR3 DNA reads as TGCGCCAGCCCCTTGGGGCCGTGCTGCAATCAGCCCCAGCATTTT. The variable domain in full, completed from reference TRBV5-1 and TRBJ1-5, reads KAGVTQTPRYLIKTRGQQVTLSCSPISGHRSVSWYQQTPGQGLQFLFEYFSETQRNKGNFPGRFSGRQFSNSRSEMNVSTLELGDSALYLCASPLGPCCNQPQHFGDGTRLSIL.

This clone was detected once. The chain links TRBV29-1 to TRBJ2-2; TRBD2 might be the D (5 bases). Germline CDR1 and CDR2: SQVTM and ANQGSEA. There are 14 residues in the CDR3. Trimming left V 7 bases short and J 1 base short, with 13 bases between. CDR3 protein: CSAGPRENTGELFF. The CDR3 nucleotides read TGCAGCGCCGGGCCTCGGGAGAACACCGGGGAGCTGTTTTTT.

The chain combines TRBV6-5 with TRBJ1-6, with 7 positions matching TRBD1. The CDR3 contains 14 residues. V lost 2 bases to trimming and J lost 9 bases; unmatched junction nucleotides: 4. CDR1 is MNHEY and CDR2 is SVGAGI in the germline V gene. CDR3 region: CASSYTGEGSPLHF. The CDR3 coding sequence is TGTGCCAGCAGTTACACAGGGGAGGGTTCACCCCTCCACTTT.

In nucleotides, the CDR3 is TGCGCCAGCAGCCAAGAGACGGAGAGTCGAGACACCATATATTTT. Its protein is CASSQETESRDTIYF. The chain has TRBV4-3 and TRBJ1-3; D uncertain. CDR1 LGHNA and CDR2 YSLEER come from the germline V gene. Trimming stripped 0 bases from V and 8 bases from J, with 14 bases between. The CDR3 covers 15 residues.

The chain employs TRBV30 and TRBJ2-1, with D possibly TRBD2 on 5 matching bases. V lost 0 bases, J lost 5 bases, and 11 bases lay in between. CDR1 GTSNPN and CDR2 SVGIG come from the germline V gene (reference sequence). This CDR3 is 14 amino acids long. The CDR3 region has the DNA TGTGCCTGGAGTGTGGGCTACGGGAACAATGAGCAGTTCTTC. Protein sequence: CAWSVGYGNNEQFF.

V is TRBV13 and J is TRBJ2-5; tentatively, D is TRBD2 (6 bases). There are 16 residues in the CDR3. Trimming removed 0 bases from V and 0 bases from J, with 11 bases in between. Germline-derived CDR1 and CDR2 are PRHDT and FYEKMQ (reference sequence). The CDR3 DNA follows: TGTGCCAGCAGCTTAGGCCGGACTAACTACCAAGAGACCCAGTACTTC. Protein: CASSLGRTNYQETQYF.

For the CDR3, the DNA is TGTGCCAGCAGTTTGGGACAGGGCAATGAGCAGTTCTTC. This sequence encodes CASSLGQGNEQFF. The gene calls are TRBV6-5 and TRBJ2-1, with 9 bases fitting TRBD1. The V gene's germline CDR1 is MNHEY and CDR2 SVGAGI. There are 13 residues in the CDR3. V gave up 4 bases and J gave up 6 bases; unmatched junction bases: 1.

A single count supports this clone. The rearrangement links TRBV7-9 to TRBJ2-5, with 7 bases that match TRBD1. Germline trimming cut 1 base from V and 3 bases from J; bases unmatched to any gene: 8. This CDR3 has 16 residues. Germline V CDR1 and CDR2: SEHNR, FQNEAQ (reference sequence). The CDR3 sequence: CASSLGVTGLKETQYF. CDR3 DNA sequence: TGTGCCAGCAGCTTAGGAGTGACAGGGCTCAAAGAGACCCAGTACTTC.

The rearrangement uses TRBV5-4 and TRBJ1-1; D is perhaps TRBD1 (5 bases). The germline V gene encodes CDR1 SGHNT and CDR2 YYREEE (reference sequence). This CDR3 is 15 amino acids long. The V end was cut by 4 bases, the J end by 0 bases, with 13 bases between. As DNA, the CDR3 is TGTGCCAGCAGCCCTCCCGGACACTTGAACACTGAAGCTTTCTTT. Translating gives CASSPPGHLNTEAFF.

The chain has TRBV27 and TRBJ2-2; TRBD1 aligns across 7 bases. The trim removed 5 bases at V and 5 bases at J, leaving 8 bases unmatched. Germline V gene lookup returns CDR1 MNHEY and CDR2 SMNVEV (reference sequence). CDR3 size: 15 residues. The CDR3 DNA is TGTGCCAGCAGTACTTGGGACAGTGGTACCGGGGAGCTGTTTTTT. It yields the protein CASSTWDSGTGELFF.

The V and J genes are TRBV9 and TRBJ2-3; D gene ambiguous. Germline V gene lookup returns CDR1 SGDLS and CDR2 YYNGEE. Trimming pared 0 bases from V and 0 bases from J, leaving 8 bases between. There are 15 residues in the CDR3. CDR3 bases: TGTGCCAGCAGCGTAGGGGGTTCTAGCACAGATACGCAGTATTTT. It encodes CASSVGGSSTDTQYF.

J is TRBJ1-5 and V is TRBV4-1; D not certain. Germline CDR1 is MGHRA and CDR2 is YSYEKL. V was cut by 4 bases and J by 6 bases, with 13 bases left in between. This CDR3 has 14 residues. CDR3 loop: CASSPLGWGQPQHF. For the CDR3, the DNA is TGCGCCAGCAGCCCCCTAGGTTGGGGTCAGCCCCAGCATTTT.

The rearrangement joins TRBV11-2 to TRBJ2-7, with TRBD2 as a possible D gene (5 bases). Germline lookup yields CDR1 SGHAT and CDR2 FQNNGV. The germline V and J ends were trimmed by 1 base and 5 bases, with 6 bases remaining between them. CDR3 length equals 12 residues. The CDR3 loop is CASSLGRDEQYF. The DNA for the CDR3 is TGTGCCAGCAGCTTAGGGCGGGACGAGCAGTACTTC. Variable domain in full (rest from reference TRBV11-2 and TRBJ2-7): EAGVAQSPRYKIIEKRQSVAFWCNPISGHATLYWYQQILGQGPKLLIQFQNNGVVDDSQLPKDRFSAERLKGVDSTLKIQPAKLEDSAVYLCASSLGRDEQYFGPGTRLTVT.

The rearrangement links TRBV27 to TRBJ2-5; 7 bases map to TRBD1. The V segment lost 7 bases and the J segment 5 bases; nucleotides outside the gene matches: 7. Germline V gene sequence: CDR1 MNHEY, CDR2 SMNVEV (reference sequence). This CDR3 spans 13 amino acids. The CDR3 spells CASIDRATETQYF. The CDR3 DNA reads TGTGCCAGCATCGACAGGGCCACCGAGACCCAGTACTTC.

The gene calls are TRBV19 and TRBJ1-1, with 8 bases aligning to TRBD1. The CDR3 covers 16 residues. Unmatched junction bases numbered 7, after V lost 4 bases and J lost 0 bases. Germline CDR1 is LNHDA and CDR2 is SQIVND (reference sequence). CDR3 in DNA: TGTGCCAGTAGTAGAACGGACAGGGAGATGAACACTGAAGCTTTCTTT. This translates into CASSRTDREMNTEAFF.

This chain connects TRBV5-1 to TRBJ2-3; TRBD1 matches at 9 bases. This CDR3 has 15 amino acids. CDR1 is SGHRS and CDR2 is YFSETQ in the germline V gene. Unmatched junction bases numbered 3, after V lost 2 bases and J lost 2 bases. In nucleotides, the CDR3 is TGCGCCAGCAGCTTCTGGACAGGGGCCACAGATACGCAGTATTTT. It codes for CASSFWTGATDTQYF.